This entry describes one T cell receptor beta chain. The entry originates in a study of cytotoxic CD8 clonotypes in ibrutinib-treated CLL. Study-wide background: IGHV unmutated 17 to 18; relapsed/refractory 11; treatment-naive about 14.

Depths of 1 in 200,000 to 1 in 1 million T cells were the sequencing target. TCRdb keeps only in-frame clones here, not all; method: immunoSEQ multiplex PCR. The data contain 300,000 or so clones, 67% of them seen just once; the ten biggest clones take up under 8%. Per germline, CDR1 SNHLY and CDR2 FYNNEI. V lost 6 bases to trimming and J lost 4 bases, with 7 bases between them. The CDR3 length is 12 residues. The rearrangement joins TRBV2 to TRBJ1-3, with unresolved D. The origin of this receptor is a human donor with chronic lymphocytic leukemia. The starting material was PBMCs, obtained after 36 months of ibrutinib treatment. The CDR3 DNA reads as TGTGCCAGCAGCCTTCAGGGAAACACCATATATTTT. This codes for CASSLQGNTIYF.